The T cell receptor beta chain described here comes from a study of blood T cell repertoires in COVID-19. Trimming removed 5 bases at V and 0 bases at J, with 11 bases between. This CDR3 comprises 14 residues. Germline CDR1 is SGHTA and CDR2 is FQGNSA. Per the study methods: Reference gene primer amplification yielded estimated nucleated cell counts. Profiled with immunoSEQ multiplex PCR; TCRdb holds only in-frame clones, not every one. That table is the source of V, J and clone size, and D and trimming were worked out from the DNA. The sample lists 60,000 to 75,000 clones, 70% to 90% occurring once. The specimen sequenced was peripheral blood. The chain joins TRBV7-2 to TRBJ2-7; no firm D call. This receptor was obtained from a woman between 45 and 60 years old with COVID-19, enrolled during active disease. The CDR3 is CASSPPTVSYEQYF. CDR3 DNA sequence: TGTGCCAGCAGCCCCCCAACGGTCTCCTACGAGCAGTACTTC.